This TCR beta chain was observed in a study of shared clonotypes between healthy human individuals. Unsorted PBMC replicate PCRs used about 310 ng DNA, tens of thousands of T cell genomes. The method was immunoSEQ multiplex PCR; TCRdb's version includes in-frame clones alone and lacks a portion of them. Among roughly 500,000 clones listed, more than 75% were seen once. The V and J ends lost 5 bases and 3 bases respectively, with 12 bases between them. Per germline, CDR1 SGHRS and CDR2 YFSETQ. The CDR3 has 13 residues. Sequencing input: PBMCs. This sequence originates from a middle-aged woman in good health. Some clones in this sample may be carry-over from other donors' samples. The gene calls are TRBV5-1 and TRBJ2-7; D is possibly TRBD1 (6 bases). The CDR3 DNA is TGCGCCAGCAGATCGGAGGACAGCTACGAGCAGTACTTC. Amino acid sequence: CASRSEDSYEQYF.